These 13 T cell receptor beta chains came from one sample sequenced in a study of blood T cell repertoires in COVID-19 (dated by TCRdb to the early 2020s). The protocol used for the library was the immunoSEQ multiplex PCR assay. As stored in TCRdb, this immuneACCESS dataset retains in-frame rearrangements with V and J assigned. A fraction of the clones does not appear; measured against another copy, unresolved V genes explain less than half of the discrepancy, and the remainder lacks a known reason. For this sample the table gives about 110,000 clones, of which less than 80% were detected only once. In total, the top ten clones hold 20% to 25% of the sample. The sequenced material came from peripheral blood. These receptors originate from a man aged 70-80 years with active or convalescent COVID-19.

The gene calls are TRBV7-3 and TRBJ2-1; the match to TRBD2 covers 9 bases. Germline V CDR1 and CDR2: SGHTA, FQGTGA. This CDR3 has 14 residues. V was pared by 5 bases and J by 10 bases, with 9 bases of the junction left unmatched. CDR3 amino acids: CASSLKAGGLEQFF. CDR3 DNA: TGTGCCAGCAGCCTCAAAGCGGGAGGCTTAGAGCAGTTCTTC.

In this sample, this clone turned up a few times. The V gene is TRBV5-5, the J gene TRBJ1-4; D possibly corresponds to TRBD1 (5 bases). The CDR3 length is 16 residues. The V end lost 0 bases, the J end lost 7 bases, and 16 bases lay between the germline ends. Looked up from germline, CDR1 is SGHKS and CDR2 is YYEKEE (reference sequence). The CDR3 loop reads CASSLDGGPRSEKLFF. Written as DNA, the CDR3 is TGTGCCAGCAGCTTGGACGGGGGTCCTAGAAGTGAAAAACTGTTTTTT.

V is TRBV7-9 and J is TRBJ1-2, with a tentative D call TRBD1 (5 bases). The V end lost 2 bases, the J end lost 7 bases, and 11 bases lay between the germline ends. Germline values: CDR1 SEHNR, CDR2 FQNEAQ (reference sequence). The CDR3 has 13 amino acids. CDR3 DNA: TGTGCCAGCAGCTTAAAGGTGGGGGGTGGCTACACCTTC. It yields the protein CASSLKVGGGYTF.

Here the CDR3 DNA reads TGTGCCAGCAGTTTAGGCAGGGCTCAGCCCCAGCATTTT. Translated, it gives CASSLGRAQPQHF. This sequence joins TRBV12-3 or TRBV12-4 and TRBJ1-5; D possibly corresponds to TRBD1 (5 bases). The germline V and J ends were trimmed by 1 base and 6 bases, with 7 bases remaining between them. There are 13 residues in the CDR3.

V and J are TRBV6-5 and TRBJ1-1; 8 nucleotides align to TRBD1. The V and J ends lost 6 bases and 6 bases, in that order; junction bases with no gene match: 12. This CDR3 has 15 residues. Looked up from germline, CDR1 is MNHEY and CDR2 is SVGAGI. The CDR3 DNA is TGTGCCAGCAGCGCAAGACAGGGGACTAAGTCTGAAGCTTTCTTT. Translation gives CASSARQGTKSEAFF.

The rearrangement uses TRBV11-2 and TRBJ2-2, with D hard to call. CDR1 is SGHAT, CDR2 FQNNGV, per germline. The CDR3 has 14 residues. Deletions cut 1 base from V and 1 base from J, with 4 bases between. The CDR3 protein is CASSLVQNTGELFF. Written as DNA, the CDR3 is TGTGCCAGCAGCTTAGTACAGAACACCGGGGAGCTGTTTTTT.

This clone was seen once. The CDR3 DNA is TGTGCCAGCACCCCCACGGGACAGGGGGGACAGCCCCAGCATTTT. Translation: CASTPTGQGGQPQHF. The chain uses TRBV28 and TRBJ1-5; 11 positions match TRBD1. J lost 7 bases, V lost 7 bases, and 9 bases had no gene match. Germline V gene sequence: CDR1 MDHEN, CDR2 SYDVKM. This CDR3 is built from 15 residues.

V gene TRBV6-5 combines with J gene TRBJ1-2; D not certain. The CDR3 spans 13 residues. Germline V CDR1 and CDR2: MNHEY, SVGAGI. The V and J ends lost 4 bases and 2 bases respectively, with 8 bases between them. The CDR3 DNA sequence: TGTGCCAGCAGTTTACAGCCCAACTATGGCTACACCTTC. It yields the protein CASSLQPNYGYTF.

Written as DNA, the CDR3 is TGTGCCAGCAGCCGAGACAGGGACACAGATACGCAGTATTTT. This translates into CASSRDRDTDTQYF. The V gene is TRBV7-8, the J gene TRBJ2-3, with 7 nucleotides matching TRBD1. Unmatched junction bases numbered 4, after V lost 5 bases and J lost 2 bases. CDR3 length equals 14 residues. Germline CDR1 is SGHVS and CDR2 is FQNEAQ.

The gene calls are TRBV5-6 and TRBJ1-6; 7 bases agree with TRBD1. Trimming removed 0 bases from V and 6 bases from J; junction bases left unmatched: 3. The germline V gene has CDR1 SGHDT and CDR2 YYEEEE. The CDR3 extends over 15 amino acids. The DNA of the CDR3 is TGTGCCAGCAGCTTGGTCGGGACAGTTAATTCACCCCTCCACTTT. This sequence encodes CASSLVGTVNSPLHF.

This clone appeared a few times. The chain has TRBV3-1 (or the pseudogene TRBV3-2) and TRBJ1-2; 9 bases are a match to TRBD1. The germline gives CDR1 LGHDT, CDR2 YNNKEL (reference sequence). Trimming took 0 bases from V and 5 from J; bases not matched to a gene: 10. The CDR3 covers 17 residues. CDR3 DNA: TGTGCCAGCAGCCAAGAAGGGACAGGGCATCTCTCATATGGCTACACCTTC. Residues: CASSQEGTGHLSYGYTF.

The CDR3 region is CASTETGTEYNEQFF. The CDR3 coding sequence is TGTGCCAGCACCGAGACAGGCACTGAATACAATGAGCAGTTCTTC. V and J are TRBV5-6 and TRBJ2-1; possible D gene TRBD1, 6 bases. The germline CDR1 and CDR2 sequences are SGHDT and YYEEEE. The V end lost 6 bases, the J end lost 4 bases, and 17 bases lay between the germline ends. The CDR3 is 15 amino acids.

This chain uses TRBV4-1 with TRBJ1-5; a possible D gene is TRBD1 (5 bases). The germline CDR1 and CDR2 sequences are MGHRA and YSYEKL. V was trimmed by 0 bases and J by 9 bases, leaving 9 bases between them. This CDR3 has 13 amino acids. CDR3 amino acids: CASSQEVGPPQHF. In DNA form, the CDR3 reads TGCGCCAGCAGCCAAGAGGTGGGGCCGCCCCAGCATTTT.